This is a list of T cell receptor beta chains from one sample in a study of spatial heterogeneity in lung cancer. One entry per CDR3 protein results from TCRdb running MiXCR on the 5' RACE reads. Counted here are 30,000 to 40,000 distinct CDR3 sequences, roughly 4.9% occurring once; the ten biggest clones make up 25% to 30%. The material was PBMCs, obtained at surgery. The receptors were gathered from a female donor with early-stage non-small cell lung cancer. The conserved cysteine and the conserved F or W are not part of the CDR3 here. Only some rows state a clone size, as once, few, many or a class for expanded clones.

clone size | J gene | V gene | CDR3 protein
many | TRBJ1-3 | TRBV18 | ASSPAAIASGNTIY
many | TRBJ1-4 | TRBV4-3 | ASSPDPNEKLF
many | TRBJ1-1 | TRBV2 | ASSEQGDTEAF
- | TRBJ1-5 | TRBV28 | FTGTGVGQPQH
- | TRBJ2-1 | TRBV11-3 | ASSRGYNEQF
- | TRBJ1-2 | TRBV7-2 | ASSLAGYGYT
few | TRBJ2-2 | TRBV9 | ASSVEVWGQENTGELF
- | TRBJ2-5 | TRBV19 | ASSRTGEETQY
many | TRBJ2-5 | TRBV2 | ASFPTAGVQETQY
few | TRBJ1-3 | TRBV6-2/TRBV6-3 | ASSYDRDTIY
many | TRBJ2-5 | TRBV7-2 | ASSFQTLDRGRETQY
many | TRBJ2-3 | TRBV29-1 | SAEGSGVTDTQY
few | TRBJ1-3 | TRBV20-1 | SANDGFSGNTIY
- | TRBJ1-5 | TRBV7-2 | ASSGTGEGQPQH
- | TRBJ2-3 | TRBV13 | VSSLDGLAGDTQY
many | TRBJ1-5 | TRBV18 | ASSPMGVNSNQPQH
many | TRBJ2-6 | TRBV3-1 | ASSPIWGAGANVLT
few | TRBJ2-3 | TRBV2 | ASSVQGGGTDTQY
many | TRBJ2-5 | TRBV2 | ASSEQGQETQY
many | TRBJ1-1 | TRBV2 | ASSKERNTEAF